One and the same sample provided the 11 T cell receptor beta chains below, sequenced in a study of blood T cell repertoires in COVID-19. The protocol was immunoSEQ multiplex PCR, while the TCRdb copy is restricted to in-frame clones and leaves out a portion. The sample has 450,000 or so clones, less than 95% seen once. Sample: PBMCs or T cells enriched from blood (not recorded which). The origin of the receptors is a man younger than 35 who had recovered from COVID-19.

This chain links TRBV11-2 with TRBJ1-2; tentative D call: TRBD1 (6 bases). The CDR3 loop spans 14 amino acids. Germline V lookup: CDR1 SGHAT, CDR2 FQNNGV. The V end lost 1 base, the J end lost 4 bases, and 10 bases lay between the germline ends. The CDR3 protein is CASSLVGAVYGYTF. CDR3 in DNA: TGTGCCAGCAGCTTAGTGGGGGCGGTCTATGGCTACACCTTC.

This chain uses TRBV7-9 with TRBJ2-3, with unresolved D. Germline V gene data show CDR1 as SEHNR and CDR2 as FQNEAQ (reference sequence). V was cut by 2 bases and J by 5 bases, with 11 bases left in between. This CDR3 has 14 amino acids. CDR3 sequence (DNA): TGTGCCAGCAGCTTACAGCTAGAGCAAGATACGCAGTATTTT. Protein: CASSLQLEQDTQYF.

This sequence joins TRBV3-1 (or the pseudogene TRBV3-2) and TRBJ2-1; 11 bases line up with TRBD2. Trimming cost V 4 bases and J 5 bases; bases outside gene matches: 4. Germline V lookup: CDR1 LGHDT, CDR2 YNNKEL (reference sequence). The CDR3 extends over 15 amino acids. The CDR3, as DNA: TGTGCCAGCAGCCGTAGCGGGAGGGCCGACAATGAGCAGTTCTTC. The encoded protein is CASSRSGRADNEQFF.

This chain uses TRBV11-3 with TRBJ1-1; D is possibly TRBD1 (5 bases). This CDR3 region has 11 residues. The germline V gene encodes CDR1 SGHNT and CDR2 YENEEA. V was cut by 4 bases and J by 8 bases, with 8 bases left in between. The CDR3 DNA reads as TGTGCCAGCAGCTCCAGGGCCGAAGCTTTCTTT. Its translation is CASSSRAEAFF.

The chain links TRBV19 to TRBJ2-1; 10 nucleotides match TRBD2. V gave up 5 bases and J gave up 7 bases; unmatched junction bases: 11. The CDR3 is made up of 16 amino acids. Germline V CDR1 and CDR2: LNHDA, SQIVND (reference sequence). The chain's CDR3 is CASSLGLAIVGNEQFF. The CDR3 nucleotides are TGTGCCAGTAGTTTGGGACTAGCGATAGTAGGAAATGAGCAGTTCTTC.

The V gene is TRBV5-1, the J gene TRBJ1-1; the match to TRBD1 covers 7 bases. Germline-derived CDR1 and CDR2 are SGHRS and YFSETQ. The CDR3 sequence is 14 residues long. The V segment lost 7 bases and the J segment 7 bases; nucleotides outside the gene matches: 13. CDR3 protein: CASSTGTVLGEAFF. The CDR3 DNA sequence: TGCGCCAGCTCAACCGGGACAGTTTTGGGTGAAGCTTTCTTT.

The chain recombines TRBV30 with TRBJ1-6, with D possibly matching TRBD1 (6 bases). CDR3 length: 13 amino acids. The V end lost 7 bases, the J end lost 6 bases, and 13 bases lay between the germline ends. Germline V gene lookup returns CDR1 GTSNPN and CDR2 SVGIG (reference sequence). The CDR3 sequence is CASKTGINSPLHF. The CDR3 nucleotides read TGTGCCTCTAAAACAGGGATTAATTCACCCCTCCACTTT.

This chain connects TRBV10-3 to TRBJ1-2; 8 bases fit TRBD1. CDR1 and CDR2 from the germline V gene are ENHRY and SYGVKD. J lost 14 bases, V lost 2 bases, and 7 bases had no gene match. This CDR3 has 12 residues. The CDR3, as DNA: TGTGCCATCAGTGAGGGGACAGGCCCCGGGACCTTC. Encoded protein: CAISEGTGPGTF.

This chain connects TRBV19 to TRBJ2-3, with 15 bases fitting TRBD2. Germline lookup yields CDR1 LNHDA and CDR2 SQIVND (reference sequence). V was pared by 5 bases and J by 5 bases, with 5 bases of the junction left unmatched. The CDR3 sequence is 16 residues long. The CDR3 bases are TGTGCCAGTAGTCCTGGACTAGCGGGAGGGGTAGATACGCAGTATTTT. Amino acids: CASSPGLAGGVDTQYF.

The CDR3 DNA is TGTGCCAGCAGCCAAATCCGGGTTGGGGAGTCACCCCTCCACTTT. This translates into CASSQIRVGESPLHF. The genes are TRBV16 and TRBJ1-6, with unresolved D. V lost 2 bases, J lost 10 bases, and 15 bases lay in between. Germline CDR1 is KGHSY and CDR2 is FQNENV. The CDR3 totals 15 residues.

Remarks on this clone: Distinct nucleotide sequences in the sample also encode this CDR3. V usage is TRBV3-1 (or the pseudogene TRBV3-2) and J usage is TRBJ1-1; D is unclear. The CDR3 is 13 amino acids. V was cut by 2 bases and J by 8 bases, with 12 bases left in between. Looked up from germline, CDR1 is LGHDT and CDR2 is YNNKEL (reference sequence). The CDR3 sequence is CASSQSGSTEAFF. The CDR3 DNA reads TGTGCCAGCAGCCAATCTGGGAGTACCGAAGCTTTCTTT.